The present T cell receptor (beta chain) was sequenced within a study of cytomegalovirus exposure and HLA in healthy donors. Study-wide findings and caveats: Across HLA loci, a later analysis found differing TCR association rates, with DRB1 most and HLA-C fewest. In a later analysis, around 18,000 TCR beta sequences were associated with HLA alleles at 0.05 false discovery rate.

About this clone: Antigen unknown.

The PCR had 60 Vbeta and 13 Jbeta primers. Produced via immunoSEQ multiplex PCR; TCRdb's table is partial and in-frame only. The table shows about 110,000 clones, with roughly 69% occurring only once. The germline gives CDR1 GTSNPN, CDR2 SVGIG (reference sequence). The V end was cut by 2 bases, the J end by 0 bases, with 13 bases between. The CDR3 is 15 amino acids. Sequenced: PBMCs. The V call is TRBV30, the J call TRBJ1-1; D is ambiguous. The clonotype was recovered from a woman aged 25 to 39 in good health and CMV-seronegative. The CDR3 coding sequence is TGTGCCTGGAGTCTGACTCCGACGATGAACACTGAAGCTTTCTTT. Encoded protein: CAWSLTPTMNTEAFF.